Following are 17 T cell receptor beta chains from one sample sequenced in a study of T cells in localized non-small cell lung cancer. This table comes from immunoSEQ multiplex PCR, and its TCRdb copy is limited to in-frame clones, with some not included. Altogether about 33,000 clones are present, about nine tenths being singletons, with the ten largest covering 4% to 5%. The sequences come from peripheral blood, collected before any cancer treatment. The origin of the receptors is a man aged 40-75 years with stage I lung adenocarcinoma.

V and J are TRBV7-2 and TRBJ1-6, with D perhaps matching TRBD1 (6 bases). Germline values: CDR1 SGHTA, CDR2 FQGNSA. This CDR3 region has 18 residues. V lost 8 bases and J lost 4, with 24 bases in between. The CDR3 DNA reads TGTGCCAGCTCGGGGGCTCCTCACGCCCTTCTTTATAATTCACCCCTCCACTTT. Protein product: CASSGAPHALLYNSPLHF.

The chain has TRBV5-1 and TRBJ2-4; 9 bases are a match to TRBD1. With 0 bases clipped from V and 8 bases from J, the junction kept 6 bases outside the gene matches. The CDR3 spans 15 residues. Germline CDR1 SGHRS, CDR2 YFSETQ. The CDR3 region has the DNA TGCGCCAGCAGCTTGGGGGACAGGGACGGGGACATTCAGTACTTC. Translated: CASSLGDRDGDIQYF.

This chain connects TRBV2 to TRBJ1-6; possibly TRBD1 for D (6 bases). Germline-derived CDR1 and CDR2 are SNHLY and FYNNEI. The CDR3 spans 13 residues. With 8 bases removed from V and 6 bases from J, the gap between germline ends came to 11 bases. The DNA for the CDR3 is TGTGCCAGCGCGACAGGTTTTAATTCACCCCTCCACTTT. Protein product: CASATGFNSPLHF.

The chain combines TRBV5-1 with TRBJ2-3; TRBD2 might be the D (6 bases). Trimming removed 4 bases from V and 2 bases from J, with 11 bases in between. The CDR3 has 14 amino acids. CDR1 and CDR2 from the germline V gene are SGHRS and YFSETQ. CDR3: CASSPGLSTDTQYF. CDR3 nucleotide sequence: TGCGCCAGCAGCCCGGGACTCTCCACAGATACGCAGTATTTT.

The chain combines TRBV2 with TRBJ1-1; 9 bases map to TRBD1. V shed 8 bases and J 3 bases; nucleotides not matched to a gene: 13. The CDR3 sequence is 16 residues long. Germline V gives CDR1 SNHLY, CDR2 FYNNEI. CDR3 DNA: TGTGCCAGCGCCGGGACAGGGAATTTTTTAGACACTGAAGCTTTCTTT. Protein sequence: CASAGTGNFLDTEAFF.

J is TRBJ2-3 and V is TRBV5-1; D remains ambiguous. Germline CDR1 reads SGHRS; CDR2 reads YFSETQ. The ends were cut back, 2 bases at V and 1 base at J, with 11 bases in the middle. The CDR3 is made up of 15 amino acids. This CDR3 is CASSLGESRTDTQYF. CDR3 in DNA: TGCGCCAGCAGCTTAGGAGAATCCCGCACAGATACGCAGTATTTT.

V usage is TRBV9 and J usage is TRBJ2-5; no clear D gene. CDR1 SGDLS and CDR2 YYNGEE come from the germline V gene. This CDR3 region has 13 residues. Trimming took off 0 bases at V and 3 bases at J, with 6 bases between the two ends. For the CDR3, the DNA is TGTGCCAGCAGCGTAGGCGGAGAAGAGACCCAGTACTTC. It is translated as CASSVGGEETQYF. Variable domain in full (rest from reference TRBV9 and TRBJ2-5): DSGVTQTPKHLITATGQRVTLRCSPRSGDLSVYWYQQSLDQGLQFLIQYYNGEERAKGNILERFSAQQFPDLHSELNLSSLELGDSALYFCASSVGGEETQYFGPGTRLLVL.

The J gene is TRBJ1-2, the V gene TRBV18; 10 bases are a match to TRBD1. The CDR3 is 14 residues long. Germline-derived CDR1 and CDR2 are KGHSH and LQKENI. V lost 4 bases and J lost 2; bases outside the gene matches: 1. The CDR3 region is CASSRQGANYGYTF. The CDR3 bases are TGTGCCAGCTCACGACAGGGGGCAAACTATGGCTACACCTTC.

This clone has a handful of counts. The CDR3 DNA reads as TGTGCCAGCAGCTTGGATGCGTCCCCGTACCAGTACTTC. It is translated as CASSLDASPYQYF. The chain recombines TRBV5-6 with TRBJ2-5, with D unclear. The V gene's germline CDR1 is SGHDT and CDR2 YYEEEE. This CDR3 spans 13 amino acids. V was clipped by 0 bases and J by 10 bases, with 13 bases between them.

V is TRBV6-6 and J is TRBJ2-3; no clear D. The V gene lost 2 bases and the J gene lost 0 bases, with 3 bases spanning the gap. CDR1 and CDR2 (germline): MNHNY, SVGAGI (reference sequence). The CDR3 has 13 amino acids. The CDR3 region is CASSYDSTDTQYF. CDR3 nucleotide sequence: TGTGCCAGCAGTTACGACAGCACAGATACGCAGTATTTT.

The chain employs TRBV5-1 and TRBJ1-4; D is unclear. V lost 1 base and J 0 bases, leaving 13 bases between the germline ends. This CDR3 has 17 residues. In germline, CDR1 is SGHRS, CDR2 YFSETQ. The CDR3 nucleotides read TGCGCCAGCAGCTTGTTGGGCAGCCATGCAACTAATGAAAAACTGTTTTTT. Encoded protein: CASSLLGSHATNEKLFF.

The V call is TRBV18, the J call TRBJ2-7; D may match TRBD1 or TRBD2 (5 bases each). The CDR3 is 14 amino acids. Germline values: CDR1 KGHSH, CDR2 LQKENI. V gave up 2 bases and J gave up 2 bases, with 10 bases separating them. The CDR3 is CASSPRDGAYEQYF. The CDR3 DNA follows: TGTGCCAGCTCACCAAGGGACGGAGCCTACGAGCAGTACTTC.

The chain combines TRBV18 with TRBJ1-6; D is possibly TRBD1 (6 bases). Trimming removed 3 bases from V and 9 bases from J, with 18 bases in between. The CDR3 has 16 amino acids. Germline V lookup: CDR1 KGHSH, CDR2 LQKENI. In DNA form, the CDR3 reads TGTGCCAGCTCACCTCGACAGGCAGGAATCGGTTCACCCCTCCACTTT. This encodes CASSPRQAGIGSPLHF.

The V gene is TRBV18, the J gene TRBJ1-5; TRBD1 agrees at 10 bases. The J segment lost 5 bases and the V segment lost 2 bases, leaving 0 bases of the junction unmatched. The CDR3 runs 14 residues. The germline gives CDR1 KGHSH, CDR2 LQKENI. As DNA, the CDR3 is TGTGCCAGCTCACCAGGGACAGGGGATCAGCCCCAGCATTTT. Encoded protein: CASSPGTGDQPQHF.

The chain uses TRBV6-1 and TRBJ1-1, with TRBD1 as a possible D gene (6 bases). Trimming removed 1 base from V and 11 bases from J, with 14 bases in between. The CDR3 length is 13 residues. Germline CDR1 is MNHNS and CDR2 is SASEGT. CDR3 region: CASSEVWTDSAFF. The CDR3 DNA follows: TGTGCCAGCAGTGAAGTGTGGACAGATTCGGCTTTCTTT.

V is TRBV6-5 and J is TRBJ2-7; tentatively, D is TRBD1 (7 bases). The ends were cut back, 2 bases at V and 3 bases at J, with 11 bases in the middle. The CDR3 length is 14 residues. CDR1 MNHEY and CDR2 SVGAGI come from the germline V gene. CDR3 DNA sequence: TGTGCCAGCAGTTACGCCCAGGGGGGCTACGAGCAGTACTTC. As protein: CASSYAQGGYEQYF.

The chain links TRBV2 to TRBJ2-1, with D possibly TRBD2 on 5 matching bases. Trimming pared 3 bases from V and 6 bases from J, leaving 15 bases between. There are 15 residues in the CDR3. Per the germline V gene, CDR1 is SNHLY and CDR2 is FYNNEI. The CDR3 nucleotides read TGTGCCAGCAGTGAGCGGCTAGCAACGGCCAATGAGCAGTTCTTC. The encoded protein is CASSERLATANEQFF.